This TCR beta chain was found in a study of T cells in women clearing cervical HPV infection. Study-wide context: For cases, blood was sampled a median roughly 150 days after lesion detection, interquartile range about 80 to 220 days.

On this clone: The CDR3 goes on 3 residues after the read ends, and that part is filled in from the germline J gene.

The V end lost 1 base, the J end lost 4 bases, and 13 bases lay between the germline ends. The CDR3 sequence is 15 residues long. CDR1 SGHVS and CDR2 FQNEAQ come from the germline V gene. Average input was roughly 1,100 ng genomic DNA for immunoSEQ TCR beta CDR3 amplification. Sequenced by immunoSEQ multiplex PCR; TCRdb stores in-frame clones only, minus some. The sample spans some 41,000 clones; the ten largest clones claim about 8%. Material for sequencing was blood buffy coat. This TCR derives from a woman between 18 and 70 years old with a cervical HPV16 infection that either progressed to CIN3+ or cleared (not recorded which). The rearrangement uses TRBV7-8 and TRBJ1-2, with D unresolved. CDR3 bases read: TGTGCCAGCAGCTTAGTTCCGCGAGAGCCCTATGGC. Protein sequence: CASSLVPREPYG. The entire CDR3 protein reads CASSLVPREPYGYTF.